The 18 T cell receptor beta chains below come from one sample, sequenced in a study of OX40 agonist ivuxolimab in advanced cancers. Some clones are missing from TCRdb's copy, which holds only in-frame ones; the method was immunoSEQ multiplex PCR. The sample has 90,000 to 120,000 clones; around 90% are singletons. The sample in question was CD4+ or CD8+ T cells sorted from blood, obtained in a trial of the OX40 agonist ivuxolimab. All receptors come from an adult with an advanced solid tumor such as melanoma, head and neck, liver or kidney cancer.

This rearrangement joins TRBV9 to TRBJ2-3, with D perhaps TRBD1 or TRBD2 (5 bases each). The CDR3 spans 16 residues. V was cut by 3 bases and J by 3 bases, with 17 bases left in between. Germline CDR1 is SGDLS and CDR2 is YYNGEE. The CDR3 nucleotides are TGTGCCAGCAGCGCTGTTGGGACCAGCGGAACAGATACGCAGTATTTT. Translating it yields CASSAVGTSGTDTQYF.

The chain has TRBV5-8 and TRBJ1-1; D is unclear. V lost 5 bases to trimming and J lost 3 bases, with 14 bases between them. CDR3 size: 14 residues. Germline values: CDR1 SGHTS, CDR2 YDEGEE. The CDR3 DNA sequence: TGTGCCAGCAGGACCGAGGGAGGAGACACTGAAGCTTTCTTT. As protein: CASRTEGGDTEAFF.

This rearrangement joins TRBV7-2 to TRBJ2-5; D gene uncertain. Trimming stripped 2 bases from V and 5 bases from J, with 9 bases between. The CDR3 length is 13 residues. The germline CDR1 and CDR2 sequences are SGHTA and FQGNSA. CDR3 loop: CASSLMFRETQYF. In nucleotides, the CDR3 is TGTGCCAGCAGCTTAATGTTCCGGGAGACCCAGTACTTC.

This chain connects TRBV28 to TRBJ1-5; TRBD1 matches 8 bases. V was pared by 3 bases and J by 7 bases, with 11 bases of the junction left unmatched. This CDR3 is built from 16 residues. CDR1 and CDR2 (germline): MDHEN, SYDVKM. In DNA form, the CDR3 reads TGTGCCAGCAGTTTCCCGTACAGGGGGTTGAACCAGCCCCAGCATTTT. Amino acid sequence: CASSFPYRGLNQPQHF.

The chain has TRBV5-1 and TRBJ2-2, with TRBD1 matching 10 bases. From germline, CDR1 is SGHRS and CDR2 YFSETQ. V shed 4 bases, J shed 3 bases, and the junction held 6 bases outside the gene matches. The CDR3 totals 16 residues. The CDR3 reads CASSTLTGGYTGELFF. In DNA form, the CDR3 reads TGCGCCAGCAGCACCCTGACAGGGGGCTACACCGGGGAGCTGTTTTTT.

This clone showed up just a few times. The sample contains more than one DNA sequence encoding this CDR3. The V gene is TRBV18, the J gene TRBJ1-5; possibly TRBD1 for D (5 bases). The CDR3 runs 13 residues. Germline assignment: CDR1 KGHSH and CDR2 LQKENI. The V and J ends lost 0 bases and 6 bases respectively, with 6 bases between them. In DNA form, the CDR3 reads TGTGCCAGCTCACCACCGGGGGGTCAGCCCCAGCATTTT. It encodes CASSPPGGQPQHF.

The chain combines TRBV28 with TRBJ1-2, with D unclear. CDR1 and CDR2 (germline): MDHEN, SYDVKM. Trimming cost V 4 bases and J 5 bases, with 8 bases left between them. This CDR3 comprises 12 residues. CDR3 loop: CASSWQQYGYTF. The DNA for the CDR3 is TGTGCCAGCAGTTGGCAGCAGTATGGCTACACCTTC.

The V gene is TRBV7-3, the J gene TRBJ2-6; D is undetermined. CDR1 SGHTA and CDR2 FQGTGA come from the germline V gene. The CDR3 contains 14 residues. With 5 bases removed from V and 0 bases from J, the gap between germline ends came to 5 bases. DNA for the CDR3: TGTGCCAGCAGCACAGCCTCTGGGGCCAACGTCCTGACTTTC. It specifies CASSTASGANVLTF.

The rearrangement joins TRBV15 to TRBJ1-5; no reliable D call. There are 13 residues in the CDR3. Trimming removed 8 bases from V and 0 bases from J, with 8 bases in between. Per germline, CDR1 LNHNV and CDR2 YYDKDF (reference sequence). CDR3 in DNA: TGTGCCACCGGCCCATATAGCAATCAGCCCCAGCATTTT. Protein sequence: CATGPYSNQPQHF. The full variable domain, completed using reference TRBV15 and TRBJ1-5, is DAMVIQNPRYQVTQFGKPVTLSCSQTLNHNVMYWYQQKSSQAPKLLFHYYDKDFNNEADTPDNFQSRRPNTSFCFLDIRSPGLGDTAMYLCATGPYSNQPQHFGDGTRLSIL.

The rearrangement joins TRBV2 to TRBJ2-1; D may be TRBD2 (6 bases). The V end lost 0 bases, the J end lost 11 bases, and 17 bases lay between the germline ends. The CDR3 loop spans 15 amino acids. Per germline, CDR1 SNHLY and CDR2 FYNNEI. The CDR3 sequence is CASSEARGGDGQQFF. CDR3 in DNA: TGTGCCAGCAGTGAAGCGCGCGGAGGGGATGGTCAGCAGTTCTTC. The full variable domain, in which reference TRBV2 and TRBJ2-1 provide the parts outside the CDR3, is EPEVTQTPSHQVTQMGQEVILRCVPISNHLYFYWYRQILGQKVEFLVSFYNNEISEKSEIFDDQFSVERPDGSNFTLKIRSTKLEDSAMYFCASSEARGGDGQQFFGPGTRLTVL.

V and J are TRBV5-4 and TRBJ2-5, with D perhaps matching TRBD2 (5 bases). The CDR3 totals 15 residues. In germline, CDR1 is SGHNT, CDR2 YYREEE (reference sequence). V shed 4 bases and J shed 4 bases, with 17 bases lying between them. Written as DNA, the CDR3 is TGTGCCAGCAGCCCCCGGGGAAGGGAACGAGAGACCCAGTACTTC. It yields the protein CASSPRGRERETQYF.

The gene calls are TRBV27 and TRBJ2-3; D may be TRBD1 (5 bases). Germline CDR1 MNHEY, CDR2 SMNVEV (reference sequence). Trimming stripped 5 bases from V and 4 bases from J, with 16 bases between. CDR3 length: 15 amino acids. The CDR3 protein is CASSTTVGESDTQYF. The CDR3 coding sequence is TGTGCCAGCAGTACGACAGTTGGGGAATCAGATACGCAGTATTTT.

The rearrangement joins TRBV7-8 to TRBJ2-3; the D is unclear. V lost 5 bases, J lost 4 bases, and 19 bases lay in between. CDR3 size: 16 residues. Germline V gene data show CDR1 as SGHVS and CDR2 as FQNEAQ. In nucleotides, the CDR3 is TGTGCCAGCAGCCCCGCCTTGCGGTTGGGTTCAGATACGCAGTATTTT. Its protein is CASSPALRLGSDTQYF.

The chain carries TRBV28 and TRBJ2-7, with 9 positions matching TRBD1. The CDR3 sequence is 16 residues long. Trimming removed 5 bases from V and 2 bases from J; junction bases left unmatched: 10. Germline V gene sequence: CDR1 MDHEN, CDR2 SYDVKM. CDR3: CASSRTGAPITYEQYF. CDR3 bases: TGTGCCAGCAGTAGGACAGGGGCCCCGATCACCTACGAGCAGTACTTC.

This clone was seen a handful of times. The chain links TRBV30 to TRBJ1-5; 8 nucleotides line up with TRBD1. The CDR3 covers 14 residues. With 6 bases clipped from V and 6 bases from J, the junction kept 10 bases outside the gene matches. From germline, CDR1 is GTSNPN and CDR2 SVGIG (reference sequence). The CDR3 spells CACSGQGNFQPQHF. CDR3 nucleotides: TGTGCCTGTTCAGGACAGGGAAATTTTCAGCCCCAGCATTTT.

The rearrangement links TRBV5-3 to TRBJ1-2; 7 positions match TRBD1. TRBV5-3 is an ORF, with its function uncertain. The CDR3 spans 16 residues. V was clipped by 5 bases and J by 2 bases; unmatched bases: 12. For the CDR3, the DNA is TGTGCCAGAAGTCCCGGGACAGAATCCCACAACTATGGCTACACCTTC. Protein product: CARSPGTESHNYGYTF.

V gene TRBV19 combines with J gene TRBJ1-1; D may be TRBD1 (5 bases). Germline assignment: CDR1 LNHDA and CDR2 SQIVND (reference sequence). Deletions cut 3 bases from V and 1 base from J, with 18 bases between. The CDR3 contains 17 residues. CDR3 sequence reads: CASSMVRQGLGNTEAFF. In DNA form, the CDR3 reads TGTGCCAGTAGTATGGTGCGGCAGGGTTTGGGGAACACTGAAGCTTTCTTT.

The chain carries TRBV29-1 and TRBJ1-2; possible D gene TRBD1, 6 bases. Deletions cut 7 bases from V and 1 base from J, with 13 bases between. The germline V gene encodes CDR1 SQVTM and CDR2 ANQGSEA. The CDR3 is 13 amino acids. CDR3: CSAEDSFNYGYTF. CDR3 sequence (DNA): TGCAGCGCCGAGGACAGTTTTAACTATGGCTACACCTTC. Full variable domain (outside the CDR3, taken from reference TRBV29-1 and TRBJ1-2): SAVISQKPSRDICQRGTSLTIQCQVDSQVTMMFWYRQQPGQSLTLIATANQGSEATYESGFVIDKFPISRPNLTFSTLTVSNMSPEDSSIYLCSAEDSFNYGYTFGSGTRLTVV.